These 29 T cell receptor beta chains were sequenced from one sample in a study of early stage breast cancer tumors. The repertoire was sequenced with immunoSEQ multiplex PCR; TCRdb's copy has only in-frame clones and lacks some. The data hold around 31,000 clones, with roughly 81% observed a single time. Sequenced material: blood. These TCRs come from a person aged 40 to 50 with breast cancer.

This chain connects TRBV25-1 to TRBJ2-1, with TRBD1 matching 10 bases. Trimming cost V 2 bases and J 6 bases; bases outside gene matches: 4. Germline lookup yields CDR1 MGHDK and CDR2 SYGVNS. The CDR3 is 15 amino acids. CDR3: CASSERGDRGNEQFF. CDR3 in DNA: TGTGCCAGCAGTGAAAGGGGGGACAGGGGCAATGAGCAGTTCTTC.

The chain has TRBV5-4 and TRBJ2-7, with D hard to call. CDR1 and CDR2 (germline): SGHNT, YYREEE (reference sequence). The V gene lost 4 bases and the J gene lost 7 bases, with 21 bases spanning the gap. This CDR3 is 15 amino acids long. As DNA, the CDR3 is TGTGCCAGCAGCCATAGAGTCCTCGGTACCGGGGAGCAGTACTTC. Translated, it gives CASSHRVLGTGEQYF. The full variable domain, rest sourced from reference TRBV5-4 and TRBJ2-7, is ETGVTQSPTHLIKTRGQQVTLRCSSQSGHNTVSWYQQALGQGPQFIFQYYREEENGRGNFPPRFSGLQFPNYSSELNVNALELDDSALYLCASSHRVLGTGEQYFGPGTRLTVT.

CDR3 DNA: TGTGCCAGCAGTTACTCTGGGGGTTCGTATGAAAAACTGTTTTTT. Protein product: CASSYSGGSYEKLFF. The chain is built from TRBV6-5 and TRBJ1-4; weak D call: TRBD1 (5 bases). The CDR3 totals 15 residues. Trimming cost V 0 bases and J 6 bases, with 11 bases left between them. Germline lookup yields CDR1 MNHEY and CDR2 SVGAGI.

V and J are TRBV2 and TRBJ1-2, with D possibly TRBD1 on 6 matching bases. The CDR3 spans 11 residues. CDR1 SNHLY and CDR2 FYNNEI come from the germline V gene. The ends were cut back, 3 bases at V and 14 bases at J, with 13 bases in the middle. CDR3 DNA: TGTGCCAGCAGTGAGACAGGCCCGTTGACCTTC. Its translation: CASSETGPLTF.

Only one count was recorded for this clone. The chain carries TRBV5-4 and TRBJ2-5; D might be TRBD1 (6 bases). Germline CDR1 is SGHNT and CDR2 is YYREEE (reference sequence). The V gene lost 4 bases and the J gene lost 0 bases, with 10 bases spanning the gap. The CDR3 has 14 amino acids. The chain's CDR3 is CASSTDSYQETQYF. CDR3 sequence (DNA): TGTGCCAGCAGCACGGACAGCTACCAAGAGACCCAGTACTTC.

The gene calls are TRBV30 and TRBJ2-3, with 7 nucleotides matching TRBD2. V was clipped by 7 bases and J by 4 bases; unmatched bases: 5. CDR3 length: 12 amino acids. Germline lookup yields CDR1 GTSNPN and CDR2 SVGIG (reference sequence). CDR3 coding DNA: TGTGCCTATACGGGAGGAGCAGATACGCAGTATTTT. Translated: CAYTGGADTQYF.

A single count supports this clone. This sequence joins TRBV5-4 and TRBJ1-4; perhaps TRBD1 as D (5 bases). Per the germline V gene, CDR1 is SGHNT and CDR2 is YYREEE (reference sequence). The CDR3 spans 17 residues. V gave up 3 bases and J gave up 8 bases, with 23 bases separating them. The CDR3 region is CASSSKGTDRIHEKLFF. CDR3 nucleotides: TGTGCCAGCAGCTCTAAAGGGACGGACCGTATCCACGAAAAACTGTTTTTT. The variable domain in full, completed from reference TRBV5-4 and TRBJ1-4, reads ETGVTQSPTHLIKTRGQQVTLRCSSQSGHNTVSWYQQALGQGPQFIFQYYREEENGRGNFPPRFSGLQFPNYSSELNVNALELDDSALYLCASSSKGTDRIHEKLFFGSGTQLSVL.

This clone appeared a single time. This sequence joins TRBV2 and TRBJ2-2; the D is unclear. Trimming removed 7 bases from V and 4 bases from J, with 13 bases in between. This CDR3 spans 14 amino acids. Germline lookup yields CDR1 SNHLY and CDR2 FYNNEI. The CDR3 nucleotides are TGTGCCAGCACTGGGTCACAGTCCACCGGGGAGCTGTTTTTT. This gives the protein CASTGSQSTGELFF. The full variable domain, in which reference TRBV2 and TRBJ2-2 provide the parts outside the CDR3, is EPEVTQTPSHQVTQMGQEVILRCVPISNHLYFYWYRQILGQKVEFLVSFYNNEISEKSEIFDDQFSVERPDGSNFTLKIRSTKLEDSAMYFCASTGSQSTGELFFGEGSRLTVL.

V and J are TRBV18 and TRBJ2-3, with D perhaps matching TRBD2 (5 bases). This CDR3 is built from 13 residues. Trimming left V 5 bases short and J 1 base short, with 7 bases between. In germline, CDR1 is KGHSH, CDR2 LQKENI. CDR3 loop: CASSIGGTDTQYF. In DNA, the CDR3 is TGTGCCAGCTCAATCGGGGGCACAGATACGCAGTATTTT.

This chain uses TRBV29-1 with TRBJ2-3, with unresolved D. Germline-derived CDR1 and CDR2 are SQVTM and ANQGSEA. CDR3 length: 12 residues. Trimming shortened V by 6 bases and J by 0 bases, and 7 bases separated the two germline ends. CDR3 DNA: TGCAGCGTGAAGACTAGCACAGATACGCAGTATTTT. Translation: CSVKTSTDTQYF.

The DNA for the CDR3 is TGTGCCTGGAGTGCCCCCGGGCAGCTCTATGGCTACACCTTC. It encodes CAWSAPGQLYGYTF. The chain uses TRBV30 and TRBJ1-2; D not certain. Per germline, CDR1 GTSNPN and CDR2 SVGIG (reference sequence). The CDR3 covers 14 residues. The V gene lost 1 base and the J gene lost 4 bases, with 13 bases spanning the gap.

The chain joins TRBV11-1 to TRBJ1-2; possibly TRBD1 for D (6 bases). The V gene lost 4 bases and the J gene lost 8 bases, with 14 bases spanning the gap. In germline, CDR1 is SGHAT, CDR2 FQDESV (reference sequence). This CDR3 comprises 13 residues. For the CDR3, the DNA is TGTGCCAGCAGCTATTTCCAGGGACACGGCTACACCTTC. Its protein is CASSYFQGHGYTF.

The chain joins TRBV19 to TRBJ1-5; D ambiguous. The CDR3 is 16 amino acids. V was shortened by 6 bases and J by 1 base, with 16 bases between the two germline ends. CDR1 is LNHDA and CDR2 is SQIVND in the germline V gene (reference sequence). CDR3 region: CASSTRRSGSNQPQHF. The CDR3 nucleotides read TGTGCCAGTAGCACTAGGAGGAGCGGGAGCAATCAGCCCCAGCATTTT.

This chain connects TRBV9 to TRBJ1-3; TRBD1 might be the D (5 bases). Germline CDR1 is SGDLS and CDR2 is YYNGEE. CDR3 length: 16 residues. Trimming shortened V by 4 bases and J by 2 bases, and 16 bases separated the two germline ends. CDR3 region: CASSSPGGGAGNTIYF. The CDR3 DNA reads as TGTGCCAGCAGCTCACCCGGCGGGGGGGCTGGAAACACCATATATTTT.

The rearrangement links TRBV30 to TRBJ2-7, with TRBD1 matching over 7 bases. CDR1 is GTSNPN, CDR2 SVGIG, per germline (reference sequence). J gave up 3 bases and V 3 bases, and 5 bases lay outside the gene matches. This CDR3 is built from 13 residues. As DNA, the CDR3 is TGTGCCTGGAGCAGACAGGGTAACTACGAGCAGTACTTC. Encoded protein: CAWSRQGNYEQYF.

In its sample, this clone ranks as medium-sized. The gene calls are TRBV28 and TRBJ1-4; TRBD1 matches at 11 bases. Germline lookup yields CDR1 MDHEN and CDR2 SYDVKM. With V trimmed by 5 bases and J by 5 bases, 4 bases remained unmatched. The CDR3 covers 15 residues. CDR3 region: CASSMRTGGNEKLFF. As DNA, the CDR3 is TGTGCCAGCAGTATGCGGACAGGGGGCAATGAAAAACTGTTTTTT.

This clone is deemed medium-sized. The chain employs TRBV9 and TRBJ2-1; D is tentatively TRBD1 or TRBD2 (5 bases each). Trimming stripped 4 bases from V and 10 bases from J, with 21 bases between. This CDR3 comprises 15 residues. CDR1 is SGDLS, CDR2 YYNGEE, per germline. The DNA for the CDR3 is TGTGCCAGCAGCCCCGGGACCTTTCACAAAGGGGAGCAGTTCTTC. This translates into CASSPGTFHKGEQFF.

V is TRBV10-1 and J is TRBJ1-3; D is undetermined. CDR1 WNHNN and CDR2 SYGVQD come from the germline V gene (reference sequence). Trimming pared 2 bases from V and 0 bases from J, leaving 8 bases between. The CDR3 extends over 15 amino acids. In DNA, the CDR3 is TGCGCCAGCAGTGAGAGACAAAACTCTGGAAACACCATATATTTT. This sequence encodes CASSERQNSGNTIYF.

The chain links TRBV11-3 to TRBJ1-1, with D perhaps matching TRBD1 (5 bases). Trimming removed 4 bases from V and 1 base from J, with 13 bases in between. Germline V CDR1 and CDR2: SGHNT, YENEEA. This CDR3 region has 15 residues. The CDR3 region has the DNA TGTGCCAGCAGCTCCCAAACTACAGGGAACACTGAAGCTTTCTTT. Its protein product is CASSSQTTGNTEAFF.

V gene TRBV19 combines with J gene TRBJ1-4; D may be TRBD1 (6 bases). This CDR3 is 16 amino acids long. The germline gives CDR1 LNHDA, CDR2 SQIVND (reference sequence). V gave up 5 bases and J gave up 8 bases, with 21 bases separating them. The CDR3 nucleotides are TGTGCCAGTAGTGCCCAACAGGGATCAGGAATAGAAAAACTGTTTTTT. This codes for CASSAQQGSGIEKLFF. Based on the CDR3 plus reference TRBV19 and TRBJ1-4, the full variable domain is DGGITQSPKYLFRKEGQNVTLSCEQNLNHDAMYWYRQDPGQGLRLIYYSQIVNDFQKGDIAEGYSVSREKKESFPLTVTSAQKNPTAFYLCASSAQQGSGIEKLFFGSGTQLSVL.

This chain links TRBV7-2 with TRBJ2-1, with 8 bases aligning to TRBD2. This CDR3 comprises 14 residues. Germline V gene lookup returns CDR1 SGHTA and CDR2 FQGNSA. The CDR3: CATETSAMGNEQFF. DNA of the CDR3: TGTGCTACGGAGACTAGCGCAATGGGCAATGAGCAGTTCTTC.

The sample holds one count of this clone. The sample has other DNA sequences that encode this CDR3 too. J is TRBJ2-5 and V is TRBV11-2; 7 nucleotides align to TRBD1. In germline, CDR1 is SGHAT, CDR2 FQNNGV. V was pared by 5 bases and J by 4 bases, with 10 bases of the junction left unmatched. The CDR3 sequence is 15 residues long. DNA for the CDR3: TGTGCCAGCAGCCCTTACGACGGACAGGCAGAGACCCAGTACTTC. Translation gives CASSPYDGQAETQYF.

This sequence joins TRBV5-5 and TRBJ2-5, with a weak D call TRBD1 (6 bases). Germline CDR1 and CDR2: SGHKS and YYEKEE (reference sequence). The CDR3 is made up of 11 amino acids. V was trimmed by 6 bases and J by 3 bases, leaving 6 bases between them. DNA for the CDR3: TGTGCCAGCAAGGGGGAAGAGACCCAGTACTTC. Amino acids: CASKGEETQYF. The variable domain in full, completed from reference TRBV5-5 and TRBJ2-5, reads DAGVTQSPTHLIKTRGQQVTLRCSPISGHKSVSWYQQVLGQGPQFIFQYYEKEERGRGNFPDRFSARQFPNYSSELNVNALLLGDSALYLCASKGEETQYFGPGTRLLVL.

This sequence joins TRBV6-4 and TRBJ1-2; 10 bases map to TRBD1. The CDR3 loop spans 15 amino acids. Germline V gene lookup returns CDR1 MRHNA and CDR2 SNTAGT. V gave up 6 bases and J gave up 4 bases; unmatched junction bases: 8. For the CDR3, the DNA is TGTGCCAGCAGACTCGGGACAGGGGAGGCCTATGGCTACACCTTC. Translating it yields CASRLGTGEAYGYTF.

The chain joins TRBV15 to TRBJ2-5, with a tentative D call TRBD2 (5 bases). Germline V gives CDR1 LNHNV, CDR2 YYDKDF (reference sequence). Trimming cost V 9 bases and J 5 bases, with 19 bases left between them. The CDR3 covers 14 residues. The CDR3 DNA follows: TGTGCCACTGCCACTCGGGGTACTTCGGAGACCCAGTACTTC. Translating it yields CATATRGTSETQYF. The complete variable domain, with remaining parts taken from reference TRBV15 and TRBJ2-5, reads DAMVIQNPRYQVTQFGKPVTLSCSQTLNHNVMYWYQQKSSQAPKLLFHYYDKDFNNEADTPDNFQSRRPNTSFCFLDIRSPGLGDTAMYLCATATRGTSETQYFGPGTRLLVL.

This chain uses TRBV6-6 with TRBJ1-2, with D unresolved. V lost 7 bases and J 4 bases, leaving 10 bases between the germline ends. Germline CDR1 and CDR2: MNHNY and SVGAGI (reference sequence). CDR3 size: 12 residues. CDR3 region: CASTEAGYGYTF. The DNA of the CDR3 is TGTGCCAGCACCGAGGCGGGCTATGGCTACACCTTC.

The chain couples TRBV9 to TRBJ1-1; D is ambiguous. The germline CDR1 and CDR2 sequences are SGDLS and YYNGEE. This CDR3 region has 13 residues. Trimming took off 4 bases at V and 4 bases at J, with 11 bases between the two ends. The CDR3 DNA is TGTGCCAGCAGCCCGGGTCGCGGCACTGAAGCTTTCTTT. Translating gives CASSPGRGTEAFF.

The sample holds a few counts of this clone. The rearrangement joins TRBV7-2 to TRBJ1-5, with unresolved D. This CDR3 comprises 15 residues. Trimming pared 1 base from V and 2 bases from J, leaving 9 bases between. Germline V gives CDR1 SGHTA, CDR2 FQGNSA. The CDR3 DNA reads as TGTGCCAGCAGCTTAGTTGCAGGACGCAATCAGCCCCAGCATTTT. This encodes CASSLVAGRNQPQHF.

The chain joins TRBV29-1 to TRBJ1-3; D is ambiguous. Trimming shortened V by 7 bases and J by 4 bases, and 8 bases separated the two germline ends. Germline V lookup: CDR1 SQVTM, CDR2 ANQGSEA. The CDR3 runs 11 residues. Here the CDR3 DNA reads TGCAGCGCATTCCAGGGAAACACCATATATTTT. This gives the protein CSAFQGNTIYF.